The 4 T cell receptor beta chains listed next were all sequenced from one sample in a study of T-cell memory formation after mild COVID-19. TCRdb re-derived calls from the 5' RACE reads in MiXCR, one entry per CDR3 protein. The sample comprises 30,000 to 45,000 distinct CDR3 sequences, roughly 11% of which are singletons, and 25% to 30% rests with the top ten. Source material: PBMCs or a T cell subset sorted from them (not recorded which). These receptors all come from a man between 18 and 29 years old who had mild COVID-19 (a few samples of this study predate the infection). Cell type and time point are not known.

This clonotype showed up many times. The V call is TRBV19, the J call TRBJ1-1; D might be TRBD1 (5 bases). In germline, CDR1 is LNHDA, CDR2 SQIVND (reference sequence). The length of the CDR3 is 16 residues. V was pared by 2 bases and J by 4 bases, with 17 bases between. In DNA form, the CDR3 reads TGTGCCAGTAGTATATGGGCTGCAGGGTCGGGCACTGAAGCTTTCTTT. It specifies CASSIWAAGSGTEAFF.

This clonotype was counted ten times or more. The gene calls are TRBV21-1 and TRBJ1-2; the D call of TRBD1 is as the table states it, not checked on the DNA. TRBV21-1 is shown as a pseudogene. This CDR3 is 15 amino acids long. CDR3 loop: CASPRSPGAAYGYTF. DNA of the CDR3: TGTGCCAGCCCGCGCTCGCCAGGGGCCGCCTATGGCTACACCTTC.

J is TRBJ2-5 and V is TRBV11-2; 8 bases line up with TRBD1. The V gene's germline CDR1 is SGHAT and CDR2 FQNNGV. CDR3 length: 17 amino acids. The V and J ends lost 5 bases and 4 bases, in that order; junction bases with no gene match: 15. The CDR3 sequence is CASSQSLGQAAGETQYF. In DNA form, the CDR3 reads TGTGCCAGCAGCCAAAGCTTGGGACAGGCGGCCGGAGAGACCCAGTACTTC.

This clonotype showed up many times. The gene calls are TRBV24-1 and TRBJ1-1; D not resolved. Germline lookup yields CDR1 KGHDR and CDR2 SFDVKD. V lost 3 bases, J lost 7 bases, and 8 bases lay in between. The CDR3 has 12 amino acids. CDR3 region: CATSDGLGEAFF. The CDR3 region has the DNA TGTGCCACCAGTGATGGTCTAGGTGAAGCTTTCTTT.